This passage covers 29 T cell receptor beta chains from one sample sequenced in a study of OX40 agonist ivuxolimab in advanced cancers. The method was immunoSEQ multiplex PCR; TCRdb's version includes in-frame clones alone and lacks a portion of them. The sample includes roughly 97,000 clones, around nine tenths of them seen just once. Sequences were derived from CD4+ or CD8+ T cells sorted from blood, sampled in a trial of the OX40 agonist ivuxolimab. All receptors derive from an adult with an advanced solid tumor such as melanoma, head and neck, liver or kidney cancer.

V usage is TRBV29-1 and J usage is TRBJ1-1; D gene uncertain. Per the germline V gene, CDR1 is SQVTM and CDR2 is ANQGSEA. V lost 7 bases, J lost 0 bases, and 12 bases lay in between. The CDR3 has 13 residues. CDR3 nucleotide sequence: TGCAGCGCCGAAAGGATTATGAACACTGAAGCTTTCTTT. Its translation: CSAERIMNTEAFF.

V and J are TRBV29-1 and TRBJ1-3; no firm D call. Per the germline V gene, CDR1 is SQVTM and CDR2 is ANQGSEA. The CDR3 is 14 residues long. V lost 7 bases and J 0 bases, leaving 13 bases between the germline ends. The CDR3 is CSAQDWVSGNTIYF. The CDR3 region has the DNA TGCAGCGCGCAAGACTGGGTCTCTGGAAACACCATATATTTT.

The chain links TRBV12-2 to TRBJ2-3; the table calls TRBD2, which could not be checked here. TRBV12-2 is classified as a pseudogene. The CDR3 spans 14 residues. The CDR3 bases are TGTGCAAGTCGCTCCGGGGGGGCGGGAGATACGCAGTATTTT. Residues: CASRSGGAGDTQYF.

V usage is TRBV7-9 and J usage is TRBJ2-1; the D call may be TRBD1 or TRBD2 (5 bases each). CDR1 SEHNR and CDR2 FQNEAQ come from the germline V gene (reference sequence). The CDR3 loop spans 15 amino acids. Trimming stripped 5 bases from V and 4 bases from J, with 15 bases between. The CDR3 here is CASSQGEWRYNEQFF. The CDR3 DNA sequence: TGTGCCAGCAGCCAGGGTGAGTGGAGGTACAATGAGCAGTTCTTC.

The chain employs TRBV5-1 and TRBJ1-3, with TRBD1 as a possible D gene (5 bases). Per germline, CDR1 SGHRS and CDR2 YFSETQ. Trimming removed 0 bases from V and 0 bases from J, with 7 bases in between. The CDR3 loop spans 15 amino acids. The CDR3 sequence is CASSLAGGSGNTIYF. The CDR3, as DNA: TGCGCCAGCAGCTTGGCCGGGGGCTCTGGAAACACCATATATTTT.

The V gene is TRBV29-1, the J gene TRBJ2-7, with unresolved D. V was shortened by 5 bases and J by 1 base, with 12 bases between the two germline ends. From germline, CDR1 is SQVTM and CDR2 ANQGSEA. This CDR3 has 13 residues. CDR3 bases: TGCAGCGTTCGCCCCGGTGGGTCCTACGAGCAGTACTTC. Translated, it gives CSVRPGGSYEQYF.

This chain connects TRBV28 to TRBJ1-2; D is ambiguous. The CDR3 is 12 residues long. CDR1 is MDHEN and CDR2 is SYDVKM in the germline V gene. Trimming stripped 6 bases from V and 7 bases from J, with 12 bases between. The CDR3: CASSRKSFGYTF. CDR3 sequence (DNA): TGTGCCAGCAGCCGTAAGAGTTTTGGCTACACCTTC.

The chain combines TRBV7-2 with TRBJ2-6; D possibly corresponds to TRBD2 (5 bases). The CDR3 runs 17 residues. Looked up from germline, CDR1 is SGHTA and CDR2 is FQGNSA. V lost 5 bases and J 2 bases, leaving 16 bases between the germline ends. This chain's CDR3 is CASSPREEGTGANVLTF. The CDR3 region has the DNA TGTGCCAGCAGCCCGCGTGAAGAGGGAACTGGGGCCAACGTCCTGACTTTC.

For this clone: This same CDR3 is encoded by further DNA sequences in the sample. V usage is TRBV30 and J usage is TRBJ2-6; unclear D gene. V lost 3 bases and J lost 0, with 3 bases in between. This CDR3 contains 13 residues. CDR1 is GTSNPN and CDR2 is SVGIG in the germline V gene (reference sequence). CDR3 in DNA: TGTGCCTGGAGGAGCTCTGGGGCCAACGTCCTGACTTTC. Its translation is CAWRSSGANVLTF.

This clone appeared a single time. The gene calls are TRBV2 and TRBJ1-5, with unresolved D. The length of the CDR3 is 15 residues. V lost 1 base and J 5 bases, leaving 12 bases between the germline ends. The germline V gene encodes CDR1 SNHLY and CDR2 FYNNEI. The CDR3 DNA reads as TGTGCCAGCAGTGAAGATCGGTCCTCCTATCAGCCCCAGCATTTT. Translation: CASSEDRSSYQPQHF.

V is TRBV11-3 and J is TRBJ2-3; TRBD1 might be the D (7 bases). The CDR3 extends over 13 amino acids. The V gene's germline CDR1 is SGHNT and CDR2 YENEEA. V was shortened by 8 bases and J by 8 bases, with 17 bases between the two germline ends. This CDR3 is CASAPGGFGTQYF. The CDR3 DNA sequence: TGTGCCAGCGCCCCAGGGGGGTTTGGTACGCAGTATTTT.

J is TRBJ2-5 and V is TRBV12-5, with 7 nucleotides matching TRBD1. CDR3 size: 13 residues. The junction had 12 bases not matched to a gene; V was cut back by 9 bases and J by 8 bases. In germline, CDR1 is LGHNT, CDR2 FRNRAP. The chain's CDR3 is CARRTRGLGTQYF. Here the CDR3 DNA reads TGTGCTAGGCGAACCAGGGGGTTAGGCACCCAGTACTTC.

The rearrangement links TRBV6-6 to TRBJ1-2, with a weak D call TRBD1 (5 bases). Germline CDR1 reads MNHNY; CDR2 reads SVGAGI (reference sequence). Trimming removed 5 bases at V and 4 bases at J, with 11 bases between. This CDR3 contains 13 residues. This chain's CDR3 is CASSQGEIYGYTF. DNA of the CDR3: TGTGCCAGCAGTCAAGGGGAGATCTATGGCTACACCTTC.

The chain joins TRBV27 to TRBJ2-3, with D perhaps TRBD1 (6 bases). Germline V gives CDR1 MNHEY, CDR2 SMNVEV (reference sequence). With 3 bases removed from V and 2 bases from J, the gap between germline ends came to 9 bases. The length of the CDR3 is 14 residues. CDR3 DNA sequence: TGTGCCAGCAGTTTTCAGGGGTTCACAGATACGCAGTATTTT. The encoded protein is CASSFQGFTDTQYF.

The chain combines TRBV5-1 with TRBJ1-1, with D perhaps matching TRBD1 (5 bases). Trimming pared 0 bases from V and 4 bases from J, leaving 13 bases between. Germline loops: CDR1 SGHRS, CDR2 YFSETQ. This CDR3 has 15 residues. The CDR3 here is CASSLAPGGSTEAFF. CDR3 DNA sequence: TGCGCCAGCAGCTTGGCCCCGGGGGGGAGCACTGAAGCTTTCTTT.

The chain is built from TRBV7-2 and TRBJ1-2; TRBD1 is a possible D gene (6 bases). V was trimmed by 2 bases and J by 5 bases, leaving 21 bases between them. The CDR3 is 17 residues long. The germline CDR1 and CDR2 sequences are SGHTA and FQGNSA. CDR3 amino acids: CASSLYTGPRVTYGYTF. The CDR3 nucleotides are TGTGCCAGCAGCTTATACACAGGGCCCCGAGTCACTTATGGCTACACCTTC. Complete variable domain (other parts from reference TRBV7-2 and TRBJ1-2): GAGVSQSPSNKVTEKGKDVELRCDPISGHTALYWYRQSLGQGLEFLIYFQGNSAPDKSGLPSDRFSAERTGGSVSTLTIQRTQQEDSAVYLCASSLYTGPRVTYGYTFGSGTRLTVV.

The chain recombines TRBV30 with TRBJ2-5, with D possibly TRBD2 on 6 matching bases. CDR1 and CDR2 (germline): GTSNPN, SVGIG (reference sequence). V gave up 4 bases and J gave up 5 bases, with 14 bases separating them. The CDR3 totals 13 residues. CDR3 in amino acids: CAWNLASGETQYF. The CDR3 DNA is TGTGCCTGGAACCTTGCCAGCGGGGAGACCCAGTACTTC.

The rearrangement links TRBV28 to TRBJ2-3; TRBD1 might be the D (6 bases). Germline V CDR1 and CDR2: MDHEN, SYDVKM. The V gene lost 6 bases and the J gene lost 9 bases, with 25 bases spanning the gap. The CDR3 consists of 16 residues. The CDR3 bases are TGTGCCAGCAGCCCCCAGGGGTCCAGAAGCCGGGTAACGCAGTATTTT. Amino acid sequence: CASSPQGSRSRVTQYF.

The gene calls are TRBV18 and TRBJ1-2; no firm D call. Per germline, CDR1 KGHSH and CDR2 LQKENI. V was clipped by 6 bases and J by 8 bases, with 22 bases between them. There are 15 residues in the CDR3. CDR3 in amino acids: CASSPLDLRGEGYTF. DNA for the CDR3: TGTGCCAGCTCCCCGTTGGACCTACGGGGTGAGGGCTACACCTTC.

The V and J genes are TRBV7-2 and TRBJ2-5; 7 positions match TRBD1. After removal of 5 bases from V and 1 base from J, the junction contained 13 bases not matched to a gene. The CDR3 runs 17 residues. Germline V lookup: CDR1 SGHTA, CDR2 FQGNSA. The chain's CDR3 is CASSTGVVSGSQETQYF. The CDR3 bases are TGTGCCAGCAGCACAGGGGTAGTTTCAGGGTCCCAAGAGACCCAGTACTTC.

The chain couples TRBV7-2 to TRBJ2-1; 12 bases are shared with TRBD2. With V trimmed by 4 bases and J by 3 bases, 4 bases remained unmatched. The length of the CDR3 is 16 residues. Per germline, CDR1 SGHTA and CDR2 FQGNSA. CDR3 coding DNA: TGTGCCAGCAGCTCCTCTAGCGGGGGGGACTACAATGAGCAGTTCTTC. It specifies CASSSSSGGDYNEQFF.

With respect to this clone: This may be a read error, as it is one base from a much larger clone. The V call is TRBV6-5, the J call TRBJ1-1; 7 nucleotides line up with TRBD1. CDR3 size: 15 residues. Looked up from germline, CDR1 is MNHEY and CDR2 is SVGAGI. Losses at the gene ends were 6 bases for V and 3 bases for J; bases not matched to a gene: 10. The CDR3 reads CASRGMTGTDTEAFF. As DNA, the CDR3 is TGTGCCAGCAGGGGAATGACAGGGACCGACACTGAAGCTTTCTTT.

The CDR3 sequence is CASSLAGGTDTQYF. The DNA for the CDR3 is TGTGCCAGCAGCTTGGCGGGGGGTACAGATACGCAGTATTTT. The rearrangement joins TRBV5-4 to TRBJ2-3, with 7 bases that match TRBD2. CDR3 length: 14 residues. The ends lost 0 bases at V and 3 bases at J; junction bases unmatched: 1. The germline V gene has CDR1 SGHNT and CDR2 YYREEE (reference sequence).

The gene calls are TRBV28 and TRBJ1-6; the D gene is possibly TRBD1 (6 bases). CDR3 length: 12 amino acids. Germline CDR1 is MDHEN and CDR2 is SYDVKM. Trimming removed 9 bases at V and 18 bases at J, with 21 bases between. CDR3 in amino acids: CASCSSWDTHHF. CDR3 sequence (DNA): TGTGCCAGTTGCAGTAGTTGGGACACTCACCACTTT.

The chain has TRBV7-8 and TRBJ2-3; D ambiguous. The V and J ends lost 1 base and 1 base respectively, with 9 bases between them. Germline CDR1 reads SGHVS; CDR2 reads FQNEAQ. CDR3 size: 15 residues. CDR3 residues: CASSLVNKGTDTQYF. In DNA form, the CDR3 reads TGTGCCAGCAGCTTAGTTAATAAAGGCACAGATACGCAGTATTTT.

Only a few counts were recorded for this clone. V and J are TRBV7-3 and TRBJ1-6; D ambiguous. The CDR3 covers 13 residues. Germline assignment: CDR1 SGHTA and CDR2 FQGTGA. V gave up 5 bases and J gave up 7 bases, with 9 bases separating them. CDR3 amino acids: CASSESPNSPLHF. CDR3 bases: TGTGCCAGCAGCGAGTCCCCGAATTCACCCCTCCACTTT.

The chain is built from TRBV7-3 and TRBJ2-2, with D unresolved. The CDR3 is 15 amino acids. V lost 5 bases and J 2 bases, leaving 12 bases between the germline ends. Germline values: CDR1 SGHTA, CDR2 FQGTGA. CDR3 sequence reads: CASSPVTSNTGELFF. In DNA, the CDR3 is TGTGCCAGCAGCCCCGTTACCAGTAACACCGGGGAGCTGTTTTTT.

The V call is TRBV9, the J call TRBJ1-2, with 8 bases matching TRBD1. This CDR3 spans 15 amino acids. The trim removed 4 bases at V and 8 bases at J, leaving 13 bases unmatched. Germline CDR1 SGDLS, CDR2 YYNGEE. The CDR3 DNA sequence: TGTGCCAGCAGCACCTCCGGACAGGGCCTTCAGGGCTACACCTTC. Residues: CASSTSGQGLQGYTF. Drawing the rest from reference TRBV9 and TRBJ1-2, the complete variable domain is DSGVTQTPKHLITATGQRVTLRCSPRSGDLSVYWYQQSLDQGLQFLIQYYNGEERAKGNILERFSAQQFPDLHSELNLSSLELGDSALYFCASSTSGQGLQGYTFGSGTRLTVV.

The genes are TRBV19 and TRBJ2-5, with a weak D call TRBD2 (7 bases). CDR3 length equals 14 residues. Germline CDR1 and CDR2: LNHDA and SQIVND (reference sequence). V lost 2 bases and J lost 3, with 10 bases in between. CDR3 nucleotide sequence: TGTGCCAGTAGTATACTAGGGGGGGAAGAGACCCAGTACTTC. Translated: CASSILGGEETQYF.